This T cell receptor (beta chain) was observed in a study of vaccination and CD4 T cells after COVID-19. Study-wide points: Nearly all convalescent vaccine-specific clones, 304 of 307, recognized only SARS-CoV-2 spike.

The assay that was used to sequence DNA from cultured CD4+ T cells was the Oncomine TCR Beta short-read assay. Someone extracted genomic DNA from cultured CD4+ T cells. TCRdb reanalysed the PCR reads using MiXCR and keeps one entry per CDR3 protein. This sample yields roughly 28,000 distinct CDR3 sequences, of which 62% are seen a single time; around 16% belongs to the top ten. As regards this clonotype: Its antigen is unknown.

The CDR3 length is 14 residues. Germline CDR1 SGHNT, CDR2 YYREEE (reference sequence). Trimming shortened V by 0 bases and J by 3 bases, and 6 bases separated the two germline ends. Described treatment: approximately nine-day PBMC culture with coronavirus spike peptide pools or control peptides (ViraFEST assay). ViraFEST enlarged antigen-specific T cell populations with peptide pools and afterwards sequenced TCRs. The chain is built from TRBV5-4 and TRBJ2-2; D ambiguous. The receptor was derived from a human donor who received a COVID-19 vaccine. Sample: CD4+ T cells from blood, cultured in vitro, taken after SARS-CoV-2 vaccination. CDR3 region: CASSLDAYTGELFF. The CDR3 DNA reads TGTGCCAGCAGCTTGGACGCCTACACCGGGGAGCTGTTTTTT.